This entry lists 18 T cell receptor beta chains sequenced from one sample in a study of beta chain features in type 1 diabetes. Whole-study findings and limits: Significant though moderate, a shortening of TCRB CDR3s appeared in all four CD4+ subsets of Type 1 diabetes patients.

Investigators reverse transcribed all isolated RNA, so they sequenced expressed TCRB transcripts. Generated by immunoSEQ multiplex PCR, the TCRdb table keeps only in-frame clones and is missing some. The repertoire includes about 640,000 clones, over 10% of them detected once, and 0.09% to 0.15% sits in the top ten. What these receptors recognize is not known. The sample comprised naive CD4+ T cells from blood. The receptors derive from a man in his thirties or forties with type 1 diabetes.

This clone was counted a few times. Other DNA sequences from this sample encode an identical CDR3 as well. J is TRBJ2-2 and V is TRBV9; TRBD1 agrees at 7 bases. The CDR3 loop spans 15 amino acids. V shed 2 bases and J 0 bases; nucleotides not matched to a gene: 1. Germline CDR1 reads SGDLS; CDR2 reads YYNGEE. The CDR3 DNA follows: TGTGCCAGCAGCGTCGGACAGGCGAACACCGGGGAGCTGTTTTTT. Translation: CASSVGQANTGELFF. Looking up the rest from reference TRBV9 and TRBJ2-2 gives the full variable domain: DSGVTQTPKHLITATGQRVTLRCSPRSGDLSVYWYQQSLDQGLQFLIQYYNGEERAKGNILERFSAQQFPDLHSELNLSSLELGDSALYFCASSVGQANTGELFFGEGSRLTVL.

This clone turned up a few times. The rearrangement joins TRBV7-9 to TRBJ2-7; weak D call: TRBD1 (5 bases). CDR3 length: 14 amino acids. Germline CDR1 is SEHNR and CDR2 is FQNEAQ (reference sequence). Trimming took 5 bases from V and 2 from J, leaving 13 bases between them. The CDR3 reads CASSVRQNPYEQYF. CDR3 in DNA: TGTGCCAGCAGCGTGAGACAGAACCCCTACGAGCAGTACTTC.

In its sample, this clone was seen a few times. The chain is built from TRBV6-6 and TRBJ1-2; no clear D gene. Germline-derived CDR1 and CDR2 are MNHNY and SVGAGI (reference sequence). This CDR3 has 14 residues. Trimming pared 0 bases from V and 0 bases from J, leaving 5 bases between. The CDR3 nucleotides are TGTGCCAGCAGTTACTCGATTGCTAACTATGGCTACACCTTC. Protein: CASSYSIANYGYTF.

This clone was counted a few times. Other DNA sequences in this specimen translate into the identical CDR3. The rearrangement links TRBV9 to TRBJ1-5, with unresolved D. In germline, CDR1 is SGDLS, CDR2 YYNGEE. With 3 bases removed from V and 1 base from J, the gap between germline ends came to 5 bases. The CDR3 is made up of 13 amino acids. CDR3 sequence (DNA): TGTGCCAGCAGCGGGAACAGCAATCAGCCCCAGCATTTT. It is translated as CASSGNSNQPQHF. The full variable domain, with the rest looked up from reference TRBV9 and TRBJ1-5, is DSGVTQTPKHLITATGQRVTLRCSPRSGDLSVYWYQQSLDQGLQFLIQYYNGEERAKGNILERFSAQQFPDLHSELNLSSLELGDSALYFCASSGNSNQPQHFGDGTRLSIL.

The rearrangement joins TRBV5-1 to TRBJ2-2; D tentatively reads TRBD1 or TRBD2 (5 bases each). This CDR3 has 15 residues. Germline V gene sequence: CDR1 SGHRS, CDR2 YFSETQ. V was pared by 1 base and J by 5 bases, with 12 bases between. Here the CDR3 DNA reads TGCGCCAGCAGCTTGTCCCTCGGGGCTACCGGGGAGCTGTTTTTT. This codes for CASSLSLGATGELFF.

The V call is TRBV5-6, the J call TRBJ1-5; D gene uncertain. The length of the CDR3 is 13 residues. Trimming pared 4 bases from V and 6 bases from J, leaving 11 bases between. CDR1 and CDR2 (germline): SGHDT, YYEEEE. The DNA of the CDR3 is TGTGCCAGCAGCACCGAGATGAGTCAGCCCCAGCATTTT. Its translation: CASSTEMSQPQHF.

This clone appeared a few times. V gene TRBV13 combines with J gene TRBJ1-4, with a weak D call TRBD1 (5 bases). Germline V gives CDR1 PRHDT, CDR2 FYEKMQ (reference sequence). V was trimmed by 4 bases and J by 8 bases, leaving 11 bases between them. This CDR3 contains 13 residues. CDR3: CASSSRGREKLFF. Here the CDR3 DNA reads TGTGCCAGCAGCTCGAGGGGAAGGGAAAAACTGTTTTTT.

J is TRBJ2-7 and V is TRBV7-2; 7 bases match TRBD1. The CDR3 length is 15 residues. V was clipped by 5 bases and J by 0 bases; unmatched bases: 7. The V gene's germline CDR1 is SGHTA and CDR2 FQGNSA. The CDR3 DNA is TGTGCCAGCAGCCTCATCCGGGACAGCTCCTACGAGCAGTACTTC. This sequence encodes CASSLIRDSSYEQYF.

V is TRBV9 and J is TRBJ1-5, with 7 bases fitting TRBD1. CDR1 and CDR2 (germline): SGDLS, YYNGEE. The CDR3 consists of 14 residues. V dropped 3 bases and J dropped 6; count of bases not matched to a gene: 6. This CDR3 is CASSGQGEGQPQHF. The CDR3 bases are TGTGCCAGCAGCGGGCAGGGGGAAGGTCAGCCCCAGCATTTT. Looking up the rest from reference TRBV9 and TRBJ1-5 gives the full variable domain: DSGVTQTPKHLITATGQRVTLRCSPRSGDLSVYWYQQSLDQGLQFLIQYYNGEERAKGNILERFSAQQFPDLHSELNLSSLELGDSALYFCASSGQGEGQPQHFGDGTRLSIL.

Only a few counts were recorded for this clone. The chain couples TRBV4-2 to TRBJ1-6; D gene uncertain. The CDR3 has 17 residues. Germline V CDR1 and CDR2: LGHNA, YNFKEQ. The V and J ends lost 1 base and 2 bases respectively, with 12 bases between them. The CDR3 loop is CASSQVVGSAYNSPLHF. The CDR3 DNA follows: TGTGCCAGCAGCCAAGTAGTGGGGTCGGCCTATAATTCACCCCTCCACTTT.

The chain has TRBV11-2 and TRBJ2-7, with TRBD1 matching 8 bases. This CDR3 spans 16 amino acids. The junction had 11 bases not matched to a gene; V was cut back by 5 bases and J by 2 bases. CDR1 is SGHAT and CDR2 is FQNNGV in the germline V gene. CDR3 region: CASSHPPDRGTYEQYF. The DNA of the CDR3 is TGTGCCAGCAGCCATCCCCCTGACAGGGGCACCTACGAGCAGTACTTC.

The rearrangement links TRBV30 to TRBJ2-7, with TRBD1 matching over 12 bases. Germline V gene sequence: CDR1 GTSNPN, CDR2 SVGIG (reference sequence). The length of the CDR3 is 14 residues. V dropped 4 bases and J dropped 0; count of bases not matched to a gene: 1. CDR3 in DNA: TGTGCCTGGACGGGACAGGGGGCCTCCTACGAGCAGTACTTC. This translates into CAWTGQGASYEQYF.

This clone has just a few counts. The chain recombines TRBV18 with TRBJ1-4; no definite D call. There are 14 residues in the CDR3. Trimming cost V 3 bases and J 4 bases, with 9 bases left between them. CDR1 is KGHSH, CDR2 LQKENI, per germline. CDR3 region: CASSPSGGNEKLFF. CDR3 DNA: TGTGCCAGCTCACCGTCGGGTGGTAATGAAAAACTGTTTTTT.

This clone has a handful of counts. The rearrangement uses TRBV6-5 and TRBJ2-7, with TRBD2 matching over 9 bases. Germline loops: CDR1 MNHEY, CDR2 SVGAGI. After removal of 4 bases from V and 4 bases from J, the junction contained 8 bases not matched to a gene. This CDR3 region has 15 residues. Written as DNA, the CDR3 is TGTGCCAGCAGTTCCAGCGGGGGGAGTTTATACGAGCAGTACTTC. Protein: CASSSSGGSLYEQYF.

V is TRBV7-2 and J is TRBJ2-5, with TRBD1 identical over 8 bases. The V gene's germline CDR1 is SGHTA and CDR2 FQGNSA. J lost 5 bases, V lost 1 base, and 3 bases had no gene match. The CDR3 is 14 amino acids. CDR3 sequence (DNA): TGTGCCAGCAGCTTAGAGGACAGGGTCGAGACCCAGTACTTC. This gives the protein CASSLEDRVETQYF.

This clone was picked up a small number of times. The chain carries TRBV4-2 and TRBJ2-5; weak D call: TRBD1 (5 bases). The CDR3 runs to 16 residues. Germline V gives CDR1 LGHNA, CDR2 YNFKEQ. V was cut by 6 bases and J by 1 base, with 18 bases left in between. The CDR3 here is CASSNTGMPVQETQYF. The CDR3 DNA is TGTGCCAGCAGTAATACAGGAATGCCAGTCCAAGAGACCCAGTACTTC.

V is TRBV14 and J is TRBJ1-6, with D unresolved. This CDR3 is 14 amino acids long. From germline, CDR1 is SGHDN and CDR2 FVKESK. The V and J ends lost 0 bases and 9 bases respectively, with 9 bases between them. The CDR3 bases are TGTGCCAGCAGCCAAGAAGTCACCGGTTCACCCCTCCACTTT. Its protein product is CASSQEVTGSPLHF.

V usage is TRBV29-1 and J usage is TRBJ2-7, with a possible D match to TRBD2 (6 bases). V shed 3 bases and J shed 2 bases, with 11 bases lying between them. The CDR3 extends over 13 amino acids. Germline-derived CDR1 and CDR2 are SQVTM and ANQGSEA. CDR3 nucleotide sequence: TGCAGCGTTGAGGGACTTTTGCCCTACGAGCAGTACTTC. Translation gives CSVEGLLPYEQYF.